These 29 T cell receptor beta chains originate from one sample sequenced in a study of blood T cell repertoires in COVID-19. The data were produced by immunoSEQ multiplex PCR, yet TCRdb's version contains in-frame clones alone and is incomplete. The sample consists of under 300,000 clones, approximately 91% of them appearing once. The sequenced sample consisted of peripheral blood. The receptors here all came from a woman aged 25 to 39 with acute or convalescent COVID-19.

The gene calls are TRBV24-1 and TRBJ2-2, with D perhaps TRBD2 (7 bases). CDR1 KGHDR and CDR2 SFDVKD come from the germline V gene. V gave up 5 bases and J gave up 2 bases, with 23 bases separating them. CDR3 size: 19 residues. The DNA of the CDR3 is TGTGCCACCAGTGTGGGGCTGTATAAGGGGGGGCAAAACACCGGGGAGCTGTTTTTT. It yields the protein CATSVGLYKGGQNTGELFF.

CDR3 region: CASGTGGIGTDTQYF. The CDR3 bases are TGTGCCAGTGGGACAGGGGGCATTGGGACAGATACGCAGTATTTT. The chain couples TRBV19 to TRBJ2-3, with TRBD1 matching over 12 bases. V lost 8 bases and J lost 3; bases outside the gene matches: 6. Germline lookup yields CDR1 LNHDA and CDR2 SQIVND (reference sequence). The CDR3 is 15 residues long.

This clone has only one observation. The chain combines TRBV30 with TRBJ1-5; 9 nucleotides agree with TRBD1. The CDR3 length is 12 residues. V shed 5 bases, J shed 11 bases, and the junction held 7 bases outside the gene matches. Looked up from germline, CDR1 is GTSNPN and CDR2 is SVGIG (reference sequence). CDR3 nucleotides: TGTGCCTGGGGGACAGGGACCTCGGCCCAGCATTTT. Translated, it gives CAWGTGTSAQHF.

The DNA of the CDR3 is TGTGCCAGCACGCGGGACCGAGTTAGCGGGTCGTACGAGCAGTACTTC. It specifies CASTRDRVSGSYEQYF. The chain has TRBV5-4 and TRBJ2-7; 7 positions agree with TRBD2. Trimming at V came to 6 bases and at J to 4 bases, leaving 16 bases not matched to a gene. CDR3 length equals 16 residues. CDR1 SGHNT and CDR2 YYREEE come from the germline V gene (reference sequence).

This clone was found a few times. The chain employs TRBV19 and TRBJ2-7, with 13 bases identical to TRBD2. CDR3 size: 16 residues. The germline gives CDR1 LNHDA, CDR2 SQIVND (reference sequence). V shed 4 bases, J shed 6 bases, and the junction held 9 bases outside the gene matches. The CDR3 coding sequence is TGTGCCAGTAGTACTTTCGGACTAGCGGGAGTATCCGAGCAGTACTTC. It is translated as CASSTFGLAGVSEQYF.

This clone was detected a few times. This sample includes further DNA sequences coding for the same CDR3. The chain carries TRBV19 and TRBJ2-1, with 13 bases matching TRBD2. The V segment lost 1 base and the J segment 6 bases; nucleotides outside the gene matches: 0. Germline V CDR1 and CDR2: LNHDA, SQIVND (reference sequence). This CDR3 is built from 15 residues. The CDR3 protein is CASSIGTSGSNEQFF. In DNA, the CDR3 is TGTGCCAGTAGTATAGGGACTAGCGGGAGCAATGAGCAGTTCTTC.

The CDR3 DNA reads as TGTGCCAGCAGAGAGGCTTTCTTT. It translates to CASREAFF. The chain combines TRBV27 with TRBJ1-1; D remains unclear. The germline V gene encodes CDR1 MNHEY and CDR2 SMNVEV (reference sequence). This CDR3 has 8 amino acids. The V and J ends lost 6 bases and 11 bases respectively, with 4 bases between them.

The chain uses TRBV7-2 and TRBJ1-2; a possible D gene is TRBD1 (6 bases). The CDR3 is 15 amino acids. The V end was cut by 5 bases, the J end by 2 bases, with 15 bases between. From germline, CDR1 is SGHTA and CDR2 FQGNSA. Here the CDR3 reads CASSKRGQGNYGYTF. CDR3 coding DNA: TGTGCCAGCAGCAAGAGGGGCCAGGGGAACTATGGCTACACCTTC.

The rearrangement uses TRBV5-1 and TRBJ2-7, with 8 bases lining up with TRBD2. The CDR3 has 19 amino acids. After removal of 0 bases from V and 4 bases from J, the junction contained 18 bases not matched to a gene. The V gene's germline CDR1 is SGHRS and CDR2 YFSETQ. CDR3 protein: CASSLGLSGGPIATYEQYF. For the CDR3, the DNA is TGCGCCAGCAGCTTGGGTTTGTCGGGAGGGCCGATCGCCACATACGAGCAGTACTTC.

The chain joins TRBV5-1 to TRBJ2-5; D possibly corresponds to TRBD1 (6 bases). Per germline, CDR1 SGHRS and CDR2 YFSETQ. This CDR3 contains 14 residues. Trimming shortened V by 2 bases and J by 2 bases, and 10 bases separated the two germline ends. The CDR3 DNA is TGCGCCAGCAGCTTCGGACAGTATCAAGAGACCCAGTACTTC. It specifies CASSFGQYQETQYF.

The genes are TRBV19 and TRBJ2-1, with D possibly matching TRBD1 (5 bases). The CDR3 extends over 11 amino acids. V was cut by 4 bases and J by 10 bases, with 8 bases left in between. Germline V CDR1 and CDR2: LNHDA, SQIVND (reference sequence). CDR3 bases: TGTGCCAGTAGTAGGGCAGGGGAGCAGTTCTTC. It codes for CASSRAGEQFF.

This clone was seen only a few times. The J gene is TRBJ2-2, the V gene TRBV3-1 (or the pseudogene TRBV3-2), with D possibly TRBD2 on 5 matching bases. Trimming pared 1 base from V and 0 bases from J, leaving 15 bases between. Germline V gives CDR1 LGHDT, CDR2 YNNKEL (reference sequence). The CDR3 covers 18 residues. Written as DNA, the CDR3 is TGTGCCAGCAGCCAAGTCGGAGTAGCGTACGCGAACACCGGGGAGCTGTTTTTT. Its protein product is CASSQVGVAYANTGELFF.

The rearrangement joins TRBV4-3 to TRBJ2-7, with 8 bases fitting TRBD2. V lost 1 base and J lost 3; bases outside the gene matches: 23. In germline, CDR1 is LGHNA, CDR2 YSLEER. The CDR3 length is 21 residues. The CDR3 loop reads CASSQAGRGGFLGGSNYEQYF. For the CDR3, the DNA is TGCGCCAGCAGCCAAGCAGGACGGGGGGGGTTCCTAGGCGGGAGTAACTACGAGCAGTACTTC.

The V call is TRBV6-5, the J call TRBJ1-2, with TRBD1 matching 10 bases. Germline V gene lookup returns CDR1 MNHEY and CDR2 SVGAGI. With 8 bases clipped from V and 8 bases from J, the junction kept 8 bases outside the gene matches. This CDR3 is 13 amino acids long. CDR3 in DNA: TGTGCCAGCCTGGGACAGGGGTGGGGCGGCTACACCTTC. Its protein is CASLGQGWGGYTF.

There are a few counts of this clone. This chain links TRBV19 with TRBJ1-2; a weak D match, TRBD1 (6 bases). This CDR3 region has 14 residues. Trimming stripped 2 bases from V and 4 bases from J, with 11 bases between. The germline gives CDR1 LNHDA, CDR2 SQIVND (reference sequence). The CDR3 sequence: CASSIKGQFYGYTF. The CDR3 nucleotides read TGTGCCAGTAGTATAAAAGGACAGTTCTATGGCTACACCTTC.

The chain joins TRBV7-2 to TRBJ2-1, with TRBD2 matching 8 bases. After removal of 5 bases from V and 7 bases from J, the junction contained 10 bases not matched to a gene. This CDR3 spans 15 amino acids. The germline V gene has CDR1 SGHTA and CDR2 FQGNSA. The CDR3 protein is CASSNSGGRSNEQFF. The CDR3 DNA reads as TGTGCCAGCAGCAATAGCGGCGGGAGGTCAAATGAGCAGTTCTTC.

V usage is TRBV9 and J usage is TRBJ2-7, with a tentative D call TRBD2 (6 bases). The CDR3 is 15 residues long. Trimming removed 4 bases from V and 0 bases from J, with 14 bases in between. Looked up from germline, CDR1 is SGDLS and CDR2 is YYNGEE. The CDR3 region is CASSSGTDASYEQYF. The DNA of the CDR3 is TGTGCCAGCAGCTCCGGGACTGACGCCTCCTACGAGCAGTACTTC.

The chain employs TRBV30 and TRBJ2-4; D not certain. The length of the CDR3 is 14 residues. The V gene's germline CDR1 is GTSNPN and CDR2 SVGIG (reference sequence). V was shortened by 3 bases and J by 1 base, with 10 bases between the two germline ends. The CDR3 DNA reads as TGTGCCTGGAGGCCTAGATTTGCCAAAAACATTCAGTACTTC. Translation gives CAWRPRFAKNIQYF.

V gene TRBV18 combines with J gene TRBJ2-1; D may be TRBD1 (5 bases). CDR1 and CDR2 from the germline V gene are KGHSH and LQKENI. The CDR3 covers 14 residues. Trimming shortened V by 1 base and J by 8 bases, and 12 bases separated the two germline ends. The CDR3 region has the DNA TGTGCCAGCTCACCACTACAGGTTGGCGATGAGCAGTTCTTC. The encoded protein is CASSPLQVGDEQFF.

The rearrangement joins TRBV6-6 to TRBJ2-1; D is perhaps TRBD2 (6 bases). V was shortened by 5 bases and J by 4 bases, with 15 bases between the two germline ends. Germline CDR1 MNHNY, CDR2 SVGAGI (reference sequence). The CDR3 contains 15 residues. Written as DNA, the CDR3 is TGTGCCAGCAGTGATAGGAGGGTGGGATACAATGAGCAGTTCTTC. Its translation: CASSDRRVGYNEQFF.

The CDR3 here is CASSFGVAGGQETQYF. The DNA for the CDR3 is TGTGCCAGCAGTTTCGGGGTAGCGGGAGGCCAAGAGACCCAGTACTTC. The J gene is TRBJ2-5, the V gene TRBV27; 10 bases line up with TRBD2. CDR1 and CDR2 (germline): MNHEY, SMNVEV (reference sequence). The CDR3 totals 16 residues. The V gene end was trimmed by 3 bases and the J gene end by 1 base; junction bases not matched to a gene: 5.

The chain recombines TRBV30 with TRBJ2-3, with D maybe TRBD2 (6 bases). The germline gives CDR1 GTSNPN, CDR2 SVGIG (reference sequence). V shed 1 base and J shed 1 base, with 15 bases lying between them. The CDR3 runs 16 residues. The CDR3: CAWSGPWASGTDTQYF. The CDR3 DNA follows: TGTGCCTGGAGTGGTCCCTGGGCTAGCGGCACAGATACGCAGTATTTT.

This chain's CDR3 is CASSLGASYEQYF. CDR3 DNA: TGTGCCAGCAGCTTAGGAGCCTCTTACGAGCAGTACTTC. The chain links TRBV7-6 to TRBJ2-7; D not resolved. V dropped 1 base and J dropped 4 bases, with 8 bases sitting between them. This CDR3 is built from 13 residues. The germline gives CDR1 SGHVS, CDR2 FNYEAQ.

The chain joins TRBV18 to TRBJ2-7; TRBD1 might be the D (6 bases). With 8 bases removed from V and 1 base from J, the gap between germline ends came to 18 bases. The CDR3 consists of 15 residues. Germline V gene data show CDR1 as KGHSH and CDR2 as LQKENI. CDR3 protein: CASTSYRVGSYEQYF. CDR3 coding DNA: TGTGCCAGCACGAGTTACAGGGTAGGGTCCTACGAGCAGTACTTC.

The chain employs TRBV15 and TRBJ1-2; 7 nucleotides line up with TRBD1. CDR1 and CDR2 (germline): LNHNV, YYDKDF (reference sequence). The CDR3 has 15 amino acids. The V segment lost 0 bases and the J segment 6 bases; nucleotides outside the gene matches: 7. CDR3 in amino acids: CATSRDLQGIDGYTF. The DNA of the CDR3 is TGTGCCACCAGCAGAGATCTACAGGGGATCGATGGCTACACCTTC.

This chain connects TRBV6-5 to TRBJ1-3, with D perhaps TRBD1 (5 bases). From germline, CDR1 is MNHEY and CDR2 SVGAGI. Trimming took off 9 bases at V and 4 bases at J, with 13 bases between the two ends. There are 13 residues in the CDR3. CDR3 in DNA: TGTGCCAGTTCTCCGGGGGACGGAAACACCATATATTTT. This translates into CASSPGDGNTIYF.

CDR3 sequence reads: CASSKQAGSGNTIYF. CDR3 nucleotide sequence: TGTGCCAGCAGCAAACAGGCGGGATCTGGAAACACCATATATTTT. V and J are TRBV21-1 and TRBJ1-3. TRBV21-1 is labeled a pseudogene. The CDR3 has 15 amino acids.

The chain recombines TRBV11-2 with TRBJ2-3; 11 bases align to TRBD2. CDR3 length: 16 residues. The junction had 5 bases not matched to a gene; V was cut back by 5 bases and J by 1 base. CDR1 and CDR2 from the germline V gene are SGHAT and FQNNGV. CDR3 sequence reads: CASSVSGREGTDTQYF. The CDR3 DNA follows: TGTGCCAGCAGCGTTAGCGGGAGGGAGGGCACAGATACGCAGTATTTT. The variable domain in full, completed from reference TRBV11-2 and TRBJ2-3, reads EAGVAQSPRYKIIEKRQSVAFWCNPISGHATLYWYQQILGQGPKLLIQFQNNGVVDDSQLPKDRFSAERLKGVDSTLKIQPAKLEDSAVYLCASSVSGREGTDTQYFGPGTRLTVL.

This chain uses TRBV7-2 with TRBJ2-7; 10 bases are a match to TRBD2. This CDR3 is 17 amino acids long. Unmatched junction bases numbered 9, after V lost 4 bases and J lost 0 bases. Germline CDR1 reads SGHTA; CDR2 reads FQGNSA. This CDR3 reads CASSSRGLANSSYEQYF. Here the CDR3 DNA reads TGTGCCAGCAGCTCCAGGGGACTAGCGAACAGCTCCTACGAGCAGTACTTC.